Listed here is a single TCR beta chain. The method was immunoSEQ multiplex PCR; TCRdb's version includes in-frame clones alone and lacks a portion of them. Altogether 200,000 to 300,000 clones are present, roughly 90% being singletons, with the ten largest covering roughly 3.9%. The CDR3 extends over 15 amino acids. Per germline, CDR1 SGDLS and CDR2 YYNGEE. Trimming removed 0 bases at V and 1 base at J, with 10 bases between. The data originate from a study of blood T cell repertoires in COVID-19. The genes are TRBV9 and TRBJ1-1; TRBD1 is a possible D gene (6 bases). The clonotype was recovered from a man aged 55-75 years who had recovered from COVID-19. Sequences were obtained from peripheral blood. CDR3 sequence reads: CASSVATGPNTEAFF. The CDR3 DNA is TGTGCCAGCAGCGTAGCTACAGGGCCGAACACTGAAGCTTTCTTT.